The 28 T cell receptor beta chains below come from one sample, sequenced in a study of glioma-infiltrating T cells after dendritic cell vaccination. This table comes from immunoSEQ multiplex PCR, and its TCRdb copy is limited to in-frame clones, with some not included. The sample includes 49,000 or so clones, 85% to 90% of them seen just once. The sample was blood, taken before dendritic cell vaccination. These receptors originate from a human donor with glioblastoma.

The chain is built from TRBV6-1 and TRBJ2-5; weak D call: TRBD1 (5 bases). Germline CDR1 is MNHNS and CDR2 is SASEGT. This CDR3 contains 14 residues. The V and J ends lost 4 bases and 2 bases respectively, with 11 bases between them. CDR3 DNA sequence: TGTGCCAGCAGTGTGGCAGGGCCTCAAGAGACCCAGTACTTC. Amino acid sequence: CASSVAGPQETQYF.

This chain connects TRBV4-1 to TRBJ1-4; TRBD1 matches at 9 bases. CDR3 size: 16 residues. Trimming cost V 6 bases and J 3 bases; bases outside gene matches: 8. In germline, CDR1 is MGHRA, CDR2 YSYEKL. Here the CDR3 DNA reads TGCGCCAGCAGGACCGGGACAGGGATCCCTAATGAAAAACTGTTTTTT. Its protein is CASRTGTGIPNEKLFF.

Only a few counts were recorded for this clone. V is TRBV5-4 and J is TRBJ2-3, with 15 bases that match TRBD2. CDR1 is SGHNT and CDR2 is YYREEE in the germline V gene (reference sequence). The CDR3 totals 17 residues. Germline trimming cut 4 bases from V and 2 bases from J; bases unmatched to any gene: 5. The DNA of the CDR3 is TGTGCCAGCAGCCGAGGGACTAGCGGGAGGAACACAGATACGCAGTATTTT. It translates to CASSRGTSGRNTDTQYF. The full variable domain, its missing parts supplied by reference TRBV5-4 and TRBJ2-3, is ETGVTQSPTHLIKTRGQQVTLRCSSQSGHNTVSWYQQALGQGPQFIFQYYREEENGRGNFPPRFSGLQFPNYSSELNVNALELDDSALYLCASSRGTSGRNTDTQYFGPGTRLTVL.

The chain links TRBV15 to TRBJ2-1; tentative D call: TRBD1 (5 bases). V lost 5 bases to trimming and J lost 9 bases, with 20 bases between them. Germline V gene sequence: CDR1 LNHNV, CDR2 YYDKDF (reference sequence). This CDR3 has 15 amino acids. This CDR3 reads CATSPSRVGAGEQFF. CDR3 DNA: TGTGCCACCAGCCCCTCACGAGTTGGGGCAGGTGAGCAGTTCTTC.

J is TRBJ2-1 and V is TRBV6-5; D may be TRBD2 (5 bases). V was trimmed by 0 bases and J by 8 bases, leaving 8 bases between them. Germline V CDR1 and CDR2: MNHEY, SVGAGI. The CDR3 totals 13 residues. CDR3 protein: CASSYSRRDEQFF. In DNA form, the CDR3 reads TGTGCCAGCAGTTACTCGAGGCGGGATGAGCAGTTCTTC.

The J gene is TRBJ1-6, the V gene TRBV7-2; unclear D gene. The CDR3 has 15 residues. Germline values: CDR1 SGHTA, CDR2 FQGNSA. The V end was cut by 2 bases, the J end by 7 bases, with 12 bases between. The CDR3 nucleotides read TGTGCCAGCAGCTTATTAAGCCCCGGGAATTCACCCCTCCACTTT. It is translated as CASSLLSPGNSPLHF.

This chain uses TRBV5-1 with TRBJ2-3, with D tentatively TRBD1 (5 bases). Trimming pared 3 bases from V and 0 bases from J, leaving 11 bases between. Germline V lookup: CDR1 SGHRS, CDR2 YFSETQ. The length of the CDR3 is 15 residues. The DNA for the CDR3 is TGCGCCAGCAGCTCCCGACAGCAGAGCACAGATACGCAGTATTTT. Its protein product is CASSSRQQSTDTQYF. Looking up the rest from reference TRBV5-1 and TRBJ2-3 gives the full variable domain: KAGVTQTPRYLIKTRGQQVTLSCSPISGHRSVSWYQQTPGQGLQFLFEYFSETQRNKGNFPGRFSGRQFSNSRSEMNVSTLELGDSALYLCASSSRQQSTDTQYFGPGTRLTVL.

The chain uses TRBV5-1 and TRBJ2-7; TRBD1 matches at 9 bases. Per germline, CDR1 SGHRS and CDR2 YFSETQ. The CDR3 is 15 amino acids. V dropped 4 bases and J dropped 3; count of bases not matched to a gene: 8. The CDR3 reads CASSPTGTGHYEQYF. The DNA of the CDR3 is TGCGCCAGCAGCCCCACCGGGACAGGGCACTACGAGCAGTACTTC.

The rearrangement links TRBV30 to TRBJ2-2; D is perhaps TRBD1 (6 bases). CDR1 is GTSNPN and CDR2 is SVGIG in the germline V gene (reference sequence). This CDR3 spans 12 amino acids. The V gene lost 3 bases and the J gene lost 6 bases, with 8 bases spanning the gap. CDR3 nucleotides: TGTGCCTGGAGACACAGGGCCGGGGAGCTGTTTTTT. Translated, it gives CAWRHRAGELFF.

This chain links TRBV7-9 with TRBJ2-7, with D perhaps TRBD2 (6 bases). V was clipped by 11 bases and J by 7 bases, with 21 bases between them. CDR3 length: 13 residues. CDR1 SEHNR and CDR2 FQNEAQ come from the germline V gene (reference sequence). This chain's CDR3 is CALGGTGIWEQYF. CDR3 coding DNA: TGTGCCTTAGGAGGGACCGGGATTTGGGAGCAGTACTTC. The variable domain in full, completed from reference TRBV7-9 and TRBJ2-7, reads DTGVSQNPRHKITKRGQNVTFRCDPISEHNRLYWYRQTLGQGPEFLTYFQNEAQLEKSRLLSDRFSAERPKGSFSTLEIQRTEQGDSAMYLCALGGTGIWEQYFGPGTRLTVT.

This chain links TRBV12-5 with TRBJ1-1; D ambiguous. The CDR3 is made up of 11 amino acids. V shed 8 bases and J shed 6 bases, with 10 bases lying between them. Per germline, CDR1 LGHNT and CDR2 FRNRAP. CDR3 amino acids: CASQVTAEAFF. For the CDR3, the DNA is TGTGCTAGTCAGGTTACCGCTGAAGCTTTCTTT. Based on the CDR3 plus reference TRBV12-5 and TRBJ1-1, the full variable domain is DARVTQTPRHKVTEMGQEVTMRCQPILGHNTVFWYRQTMMQGLELLAYFRNRAPLDDSGMPKDRFSAEMPDATLATLKIQPSEPRDSAVYFCASQVTAEAFFGQGTRLTVV.

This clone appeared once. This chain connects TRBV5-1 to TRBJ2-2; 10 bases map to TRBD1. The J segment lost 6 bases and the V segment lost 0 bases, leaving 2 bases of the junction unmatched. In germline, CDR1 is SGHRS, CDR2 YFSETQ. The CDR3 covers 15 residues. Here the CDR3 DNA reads TGCGCCAGCAGCTTGGCCGGACAGGGGGCCGGGGAGCTGTTTTTT. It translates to CASSLAGQGAGELFF.

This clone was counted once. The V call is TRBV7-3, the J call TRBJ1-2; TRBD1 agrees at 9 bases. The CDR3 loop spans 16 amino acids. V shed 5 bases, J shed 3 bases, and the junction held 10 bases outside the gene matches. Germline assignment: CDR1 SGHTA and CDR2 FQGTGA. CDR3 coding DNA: TGTGCCAGCAGCGCGAAACCGGGACAGGGAGACTATGGCTACACCTTC. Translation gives CASSAKPGQGDYGYTF.

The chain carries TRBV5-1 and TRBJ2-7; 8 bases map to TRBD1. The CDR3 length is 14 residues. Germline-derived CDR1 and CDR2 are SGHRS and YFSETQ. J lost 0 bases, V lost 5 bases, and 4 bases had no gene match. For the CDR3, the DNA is TGCGCCAGCAGGGAAGGACAGGGCTCCTACGAGCAGTACTTC. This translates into CASREGQGSYEQYF.

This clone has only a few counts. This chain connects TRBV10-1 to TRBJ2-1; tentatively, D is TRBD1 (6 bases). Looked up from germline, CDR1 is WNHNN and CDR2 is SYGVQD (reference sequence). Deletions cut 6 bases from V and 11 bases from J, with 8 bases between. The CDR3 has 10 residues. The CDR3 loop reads CASSGQQQFF. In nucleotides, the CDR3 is TGCGCCAGCAGCGGACAGCAGCAGTTCTTC.

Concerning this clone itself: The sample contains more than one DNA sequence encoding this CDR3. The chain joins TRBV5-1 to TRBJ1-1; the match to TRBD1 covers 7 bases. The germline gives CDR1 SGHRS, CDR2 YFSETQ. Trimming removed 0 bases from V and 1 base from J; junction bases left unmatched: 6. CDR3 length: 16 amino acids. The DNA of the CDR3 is TGCGCCAGCAGCTTGGGACAGGGCGCGGGGAACACTGAAGCTTTCTTT. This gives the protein CASSLGQGAGNTEAFF.

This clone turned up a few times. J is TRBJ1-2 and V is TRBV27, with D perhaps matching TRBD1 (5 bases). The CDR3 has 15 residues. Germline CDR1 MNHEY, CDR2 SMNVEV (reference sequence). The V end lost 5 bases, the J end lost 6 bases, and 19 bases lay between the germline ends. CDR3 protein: CASSPRQNSLDGYTF. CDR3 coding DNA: TGTGCCAGCAGTCCGCGACAGAACTCCCTGGATGGCTACACCTTC.

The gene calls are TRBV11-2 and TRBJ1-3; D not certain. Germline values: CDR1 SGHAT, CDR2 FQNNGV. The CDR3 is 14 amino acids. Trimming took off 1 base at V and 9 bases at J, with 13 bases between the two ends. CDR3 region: CASSLVAAQVTIYF. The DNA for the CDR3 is TGTGCCAGCAGCTTAGTCGCGGCCCAAGTCACCATATATTTT.

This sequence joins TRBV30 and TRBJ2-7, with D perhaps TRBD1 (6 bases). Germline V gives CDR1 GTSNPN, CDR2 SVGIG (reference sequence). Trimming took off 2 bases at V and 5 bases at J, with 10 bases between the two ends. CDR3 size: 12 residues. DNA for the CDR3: TGTGCCTGGAGTCTTCGGACAGACGAGCAGTACTTC. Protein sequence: CAWSLRTDEQYF.

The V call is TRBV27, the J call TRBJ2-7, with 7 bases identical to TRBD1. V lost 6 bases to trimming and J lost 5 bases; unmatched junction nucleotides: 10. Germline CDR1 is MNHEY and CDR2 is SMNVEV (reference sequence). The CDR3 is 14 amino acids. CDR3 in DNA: TGTGCCAGCAGAACTGGGACAGTTCCTAACGAGCAGTACTTC. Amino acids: CASRTGTVPNEQYF.

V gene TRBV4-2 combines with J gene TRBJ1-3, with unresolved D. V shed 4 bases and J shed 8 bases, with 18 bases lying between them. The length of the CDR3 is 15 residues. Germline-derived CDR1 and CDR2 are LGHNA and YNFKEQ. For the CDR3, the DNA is TGTGCCAGCAGCCCCGGTCACGACAATTGGGACACCATATATTTT. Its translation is CASSPGHDNWDTIYF.

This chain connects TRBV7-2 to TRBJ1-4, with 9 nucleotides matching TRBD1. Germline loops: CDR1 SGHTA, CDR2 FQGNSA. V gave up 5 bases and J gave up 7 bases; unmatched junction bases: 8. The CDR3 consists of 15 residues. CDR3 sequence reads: CASSPVGQGREKLFF. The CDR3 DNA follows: TGTGCCAGCAGCCCCGTGGGACAGGGTCGTGAAAAACTGTTTTTT.

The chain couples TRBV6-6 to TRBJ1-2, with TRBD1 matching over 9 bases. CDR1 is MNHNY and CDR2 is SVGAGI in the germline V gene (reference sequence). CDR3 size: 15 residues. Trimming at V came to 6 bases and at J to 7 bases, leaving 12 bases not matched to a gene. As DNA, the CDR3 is TGTGCCAGCAGCCCGCCGGGACAGGGATTTGGTGGCTACACCTTC. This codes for CASSPPGQGFGGYTF.

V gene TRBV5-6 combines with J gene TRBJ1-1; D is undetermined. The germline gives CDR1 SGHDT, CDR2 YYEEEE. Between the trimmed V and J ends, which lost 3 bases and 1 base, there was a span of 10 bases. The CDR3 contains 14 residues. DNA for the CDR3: TGTGCCAGCAGCTCGTACGGTGGGAACACTGAAGCTTTCTTT. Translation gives CASSSYGGNTEAFF.

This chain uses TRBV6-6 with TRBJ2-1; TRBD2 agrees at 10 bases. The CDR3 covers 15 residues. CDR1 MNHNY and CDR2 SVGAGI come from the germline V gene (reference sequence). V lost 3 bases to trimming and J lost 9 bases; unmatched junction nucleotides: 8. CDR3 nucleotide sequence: TGTGCCAGCAGTTATTGGCTAGCGGGAGAGGGTGAGCAGTTCTTC. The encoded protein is CASSYWLAGEGEQFF.

CDR3 in DNA: TGCGCCAGCAGCCGCGGACAGAACAATTCACCCCTCCACTTT. Encoded protein: CASSRGQNNSPLHF. The chain uses TRBV5-1 and TRBJ1-6; tentative D call: TRBD1 (6 bases). Germline values: CDR1 SGHRS, CDR2 YFSETQ. The CDR3 loop spans 14 amino acids. The V gene lost 4 bases and the J gene lost 7 bases, with 12 bases spanning the gap.

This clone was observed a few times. Written as DNA, the CDR3 is TGTGCCAGCTCACCTCTCCCGGGGAGCGGAAATCAGCCCCAGCATTTT. As protein: CASSPLPGSGNQPQHF. The chain recombines TRBV18 with TRBJ1-5; D gene ambiguous. Germline values: CDR1 KGHSH, CDR2 LQKENI. The V and J ends lost 3 bases and 4 bases respectively, with 16 bases between them. The CDR3 contains 16 residues.

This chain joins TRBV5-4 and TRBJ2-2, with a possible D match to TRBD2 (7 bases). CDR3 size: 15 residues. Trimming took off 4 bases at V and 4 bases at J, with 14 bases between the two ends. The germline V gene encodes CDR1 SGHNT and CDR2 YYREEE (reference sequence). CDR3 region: CASSPGGHSTGELFF. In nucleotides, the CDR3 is TGTGCCAGCAGCCCCGGGGGGCATTCCACCGGGGAGCTGTTTTTT.